The rows below give T cell receptor beta chains drawn from one sample of a study of cytomegalovirus exposure and HLA in healthy donors. Clones were sequenced by immunoSEQ multiplex PCR, and TCRdb holds only the in-frame ones, with some missing. The sample carries 200,000 to 300,000 clones, around four fifths recorded once. Specimen: PBMCs. The source is a middle-aged woman in good health and CMV-seropositive. CDR3s include the opening cysteine and the closing phenylalanine or tryptophan. The order of the fields is clone size, J gene, V gene, CDR3 protein. The size field is filled for only some rows; it gives once, few, many or a size class.

clone size: once
J gene: TRBJ1-6
V gene: TRBV5-4
CDR3 protein: CASTSRGGFYNSPLHF

clone size: once
J gene: TRBJ1-5
V gene: TRBV27
CDR3 protein: CASSQGHLVQPQHF

clone size: NA
J gene: TRBJ1-2
V gene: TRBV6-5
CDR3 protein: CASTSTGGYGYTF

clone size: NA
J gene: TRBJ2-3
V gene: TRBV7-6
CDR3 protein: CASSPESSGTADTQYF

clone size: few
J gene: TRBJ1-5
V gene: TRBV6-1
CDR3 protein: CASGVGGSNQPQHF

clone size: NA
J gene: TRBJ1-5
V gene: TRBV5-1
CDR3 protein: CASSFGTGDNQPQHF

clone size: NA
J gene: TRBJ2-7
V gene: TRBV5-4
CDR3 protein: CASSLHRAYEQYF

clone size: once
J gene: TRBJ1-2
V gene: TRBV9
CDR3 protein: CASSLEPQVKDGYTF

clone size: few
J gene: TRBJ2-7
V gene: TRBV19
CDR3 protein: CASSRTSGPYEQYF

clone size: NA
J gene: TRBJ1-1
V gene: TRBV7-2
CDR3 protein: CASSSTTGNTEAFF

clone size: NA
J gene: TRBJ1-3
V gene: TRBV19
CDR3 protein: CASKTSAVSGNTIYF

clone size: NA
J gene: TRBJ2-1
V gene: TRBV19
CDR3 protein: CASSIAGVARSEQFF

clone size: NA
J gene: TRBJ1-1
V gene: TRBV5-6
CDR3 protein: CASSRDRGRRTEAFF

clone size: NA
J gene: TRBJ2-7
V gene: TRBV11-3
CDR3 protein: CASSLVAGTYEQYF

clone size: NA
J gene: TRBJ1-3
V gene: TRBV28
CDR3 protein: CASRSLGLSGNTIYF

clone size: NA
J gene: TRBJ1-5
V gene: TRBV18
CDR3 protein: CASSPSGGGYSNQPQHF

clone size: NA
J gene: TRBJ1-2
V gene: TRBV28
CDR3 protein: CASSLAGYGYTF

clone size: once
J gene: TRBJ2-6
V gene: TRBV5-8
CDR3 protein: CASSLTGSYGANVLTF

clone size: NA
J gene: TRBJ2-2
V gene: TRBV27
CDR3 protein: CGSGTLPGELFF

clone size: NA
J gene: TRBJ2-7
V gene: TRBV28
CDR3 protein: CASSLTVLYEQYF

clone size: NA
J gene: TRBJ2-2
V gene: TRBV27
CDR3 protein: CASSLSRGAAGELFF

clone size: NA
J gene: TRBJ2-1
V gene: TRBV9
CDR3 protein: CASSVGGGHNEQFF

clone size: few
J gene: TRBJ2-1
V gene: TRBV25-1
CDR3 protein: CASSEVGGRHNEQFF

clone size: NA
J gene: TRBJ1-5
V gene: TRBV7-2
CDR3 protein: CASSPDIWGGPSQHF

clone size: NA
J gene: TRBJ2-7
V gene: TRBV7-9
CDR3 protein: CASSFLLAGTPGEQYF

clone size: NA
J gene: TRBJ1-2
V gene: TRBV6-5
CDR3 protein: CASRGALVYGYTF

clone size: once
J gene: TRBJ2-1
V gene: TRBV7-9
CDR3 protein: CATQAGAKTSPKDEQFF

clone size: NA
J gene: TRBJ2-1
V gene: TRBV6-4
CDR3 protein: CASSVREVGKDEQFF

clone size: once
J gene: TRBJ1-2
V gene: TRBV2
CDR3 protein: CASSELGQGPATYGYTF

clone size: NA
J gene: TRBJ1-1
V gene: TRBV7-9
CDR3 protein: CASSHGQGGYTEAFF

clone size: NA
J gene: TRBJ2-5
V gene: TRBV18
CDR3 protein: CASSDNRLSQETQYF

clone size: NA
J gene: TRBJ1-5
V gene: TRBV28
CDR3 protein: CASSFSHGGHQPQHF

clone size: NA
J gene: TRBJ2-5
V gene: TRBV21-1
CDR3 protein: CASSPWASMQETQYF

clone size: NA
J gene: TRBJ2-5
V gene: TRBV4-1
CDR3 protein: CASSPRVEAGDSEGTQYF

clone size: NA
J gene: TRBJ2-1
V gene: TRBV19
CDR3 protein: CASSIQGGTSGRLNEQFF

clone size: once
J gene: TRBJ2-3
V gene: TRBV7-9
CDR3 protein: CASSLANSGHLDTQYF

clone size: NA
J gene: TRBJ1-5
V gene: TRBV7-8
CDR3 protein: CASSFRQGDQPQHF

clone size: NA
J gene: TRBJ2-3
V gene: TRBV5-1
CDR3 protein: CASSRGTVRGVSTDTQYF

clone size: NA
J gene: TRBJ1-2
V gene: TRBV10-3
CDR3 protein: CAISPDSNYGYTF

clone size: NA
J gene: TRBJ2-7
V gene: TRBV28
CDR3 protein: CASSSPADRADEQYF

clone size: few
J gene: TRBJ2-1
V gene: TRBV5-1
CDR3 protein: CASSWGTNNEQFF

clone size: NA
J gene: TRBJ2-7
V gene: TRBV5-8
CDR3 protein: CASSLAQVFYEQYF

clone size: NA
J gene: TRBJ2-5
V gene: TRBV29-1
CDR3 protein: CSVASGVRQETQYF

clone size: NA
J gene: TRBJ2-4
V gene: TRBV11-3
CDR3 protein: CASSLDDLAGGPTKNSQYF

clone size: NA
J gene: TRBJ1-1
V gene: TRBV30
CDR3 protein: CAWSRGGRSVTEAFF

clone size: NA
J gene: TRBJ1-4
V gene: TRBV7-2
CDR3 protein: CASSLGAGLKEKLFF